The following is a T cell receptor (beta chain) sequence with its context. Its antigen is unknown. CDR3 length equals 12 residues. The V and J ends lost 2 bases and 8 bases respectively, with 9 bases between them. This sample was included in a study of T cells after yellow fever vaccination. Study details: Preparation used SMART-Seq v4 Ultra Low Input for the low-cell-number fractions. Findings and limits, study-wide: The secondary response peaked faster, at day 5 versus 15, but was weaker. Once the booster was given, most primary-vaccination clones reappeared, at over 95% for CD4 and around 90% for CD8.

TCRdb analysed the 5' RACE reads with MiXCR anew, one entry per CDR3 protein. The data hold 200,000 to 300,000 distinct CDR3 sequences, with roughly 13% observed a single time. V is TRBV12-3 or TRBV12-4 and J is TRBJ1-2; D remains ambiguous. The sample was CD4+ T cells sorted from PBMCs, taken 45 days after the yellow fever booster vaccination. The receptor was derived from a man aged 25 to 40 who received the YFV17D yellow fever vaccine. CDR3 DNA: TGTGCCAGCAGTTTAAGGTCGGGAGGCTACACCTTC. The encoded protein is CASSLRSGGYTF.